These T cell receptor beta chains were read from a single sample in a study of cytomegalovirus exposure and HLA in healthy donors. Sequencing was performed with immunoSEQ multiplex PCR; in TCRdb, only in-frame clones are kept and a portion is missing. The profile shows fewer than 120,000 clones, around 78% of them singletons. What was sequenced was PBMCs. The receptors stem from a woman in her 30s in good health and CMV-seronegative. Each CDR3 is given with its conserved first and last residue. A D gene is named only where the DNA matches it firmly. Not all rows give a size; the values are once, few, many and, for expanded clones, a class.

D gene,clone size,J gene,V gene,CDR3 length,CDR3 DNA,CDR3 protein
TRBD2,NA,TRBJ2-7,TRBV13,15,TGTGCCAGCAGCACCGAGGGCGGGAGCTCCTACGAGCAGTACTTC,CASSTEGGSSYEQYF
NA,NA,TRBJ2-6,TRBV11-1,15,TGTGCCAGCAGCTTAGCGCAGGCTGGGGCCAACGTCCTGACTTTC,CASSLAQAGANVLTF
TRBD1,NA,TRBJ2-5,TRBV2,16,TGTGCCAGCAGTGAAGCTCCGGGACAGGGGCAAGAGACCCAGTACTTC,CASSEAPGQGQETQYF
NA,NA,TRBJ1-4,TRBV5-6,16,TGTGCCAGCAGCTCGCTCGACAGGCCGAGGAATGAAAAACTGTTTTTT,CASSSLDRPRNEKLFF
TRBD2,NA,TRBJ2-3,TRBV7-2,15,TGTGCCAGCAGCTTGGAGCGGGGTGCCACAGATACGCAGTATTTT,CASSLERGATDTQYF
NA,NA,TRBJ1-4,TRBV18,13,TGTGCCAGCTCAGTTGGACAGAATGAAAAACTGTTTTTT,CASSVGQNEKLFF
TRBD1,NA,TRBJ1-1,TRBV7-8,16,TGTGCCAGCAGCTCCTTGACAGGGTTGGGAGGTTCGGAAGCTTTCTTT,CASSSLTGLGGSEAFF
NA,NA,TRBJ2-1,TRBV13,14,TGTGCCAGCAGCTGGGAGACCTTCTACAATGAGCAGTTCTTC,CASSWETFYNEQFF
TRBD2,NA,TRBJ2-1,TRBV27,13,TGTGCCAGCAGATCTAGCGGGGTCAATGAGCAGTTCTTC,CASRSSGVNEQFF
NA,NA,TRBJ2-3,TRBV7-2,14,TGTGCCAGCAGCCCGCCGGGGAGCACAGATACGCAGTATTTT,CASSPPGSTDTQYF
TRBD1,NA,TRBJ2-1,TRBV29-1,14,TGCAGCGCCCCGCAAGGTGGGACAGTCAGTGAGCAGTTCTTC,CSAPQGGTVSEQFF
NA,NA,TRBJ2-3,TRBV28,14,TGTGCCAGCAGTAGGAGGGCAGGGAAAGATACGCAGTATTTT,CASSRRAGKDTQYF
NA,NA,TRBJ2-1,TRBV9,15,TGTGCCAGCACCGAGGGGGGACTATCTTACAATGAGCAGTTCTTC,CASTEGGLSYNEQFF
NA,few,TRBJ2-7,TRBV5-5,13,TGTGCCAGCAGCCGCCCCCCGGGTGACGAGCAGTACTTC,CASSRPPGDEQYF
TRBD2,NA,TRBJ2-2,TRBV4-3,16,TGCGCCAGCAGCCAAATTGCCAGCGGGAGTGCCCGGGAGCTGTTTTTT,CASSQIASGSARELFF
TRBD2,NA,TRBJ2-7,TRBV2,14,TGTGCCAGCAGTGGGCAGCGGGGGGGATCCGAGCAGTACTTC,CASSGQRGGSEQYF
NA,NA,TRBJ2-7,TRBV19,14,TGTGCCAGTAGTCCAGACAGGCTAACCTACGAGCAGTACTTC,CASSPDRLTYEQYF
TRBD2,NA,TRBJ2-1,TRBV5-1,15,TGCGCCAGCAGCTTGGACCCTAGCGGGTCAAATGAGCAGTTCTTC,CASSLDPSGSNEQFF
NA,NA,TRBJ2-7,TRBV27,15,TGTGCCAGCAGCTATACAGGGTTAGGCTCCTACGAGCAGTACTTC,CASSYTGLGSYEQYF
TRBD1,NA,TRBJ1-2,TRBV30,15,TGTGCCTGGTGGACAGGTCTCACAAACGTCTATGGCTACACCTTC,CAWWTGLTNVYGYTF
TRBD1,NA,TRBJ2-7,TRBV2,14,TGTGCCAGCAGTAGACAGGGGACCTTTTTCGAGCAGTACTTC,CASSRQGTFFEQYF
NA,once,TRBJ1-1,TRBV27,11,TGTGCCAGCCTAACCAACACTGAAGCTTTCTTT,CASLTNTEAFF
TRBD2,NA,TRBJ2-2,TRBV7-6,16,TGTGCCAGCAGCAAAATGACTAGCGGACAGACCGGGGAGCTGTTTTTT,CASSKMTSGQTGELFF
TRBD2,NA,TRBJ2-7,TRBV4-2,17,TGTGCCAGCAGCCAAGAAAGTCCGGGACTAGCTTCAGGCGAGCAGTACTTC,CASSQESPGLASGEQYF
NA,NA,TRBJ1-1,TRBV2,13,TGTGCCAGCAGTGAACTAGGGGACACTGAAGCTTTCTTT,CASSELGDTEAFF
NA,NA,TRBJ1-6,TRBV10-3,16,TGTGCCATCAGTGAGTCAGGAGACGTATATAATTCACCCCTCCACTTT,CAISESGDVYNSPLHF
TRBD1,NA,TRBJ1-5,TRBV7-8,17,TGTGCCAGCAGCGATTTGACAGGGAGGTATAGCAATCAGCCCCAGCATTTT,CASSDLTGRYSNQPQHF
TRBD2,NA,TRBJ2-3,TRBV5-1,17,TGCGCCAGCAGCTTGGAAGGACTAGCGGGATTCACAGATACGCAGTATTTT,CASSLEGLAGFTDTQYF
NA,NA,TRBJ1-1,TRBV7-9,13,TGTGCCAGCAGCTTAGGACTGGCCACTGAAGCTTTCTTT,CASSLGLATEAFF
TRBD1,NA,TRBJ1-2,TRBV2,14,TGTGCCAGCAGTCGGACAGGGCCAGCGGAGGGCTACACCTTC,CASSRTGPAEGYTF
NA,NA,TRBJ2-3,TRBV4-1,15,TGCGCCAGCAGCCAACAACAGACTATTACAGATACGCAGTATTTT,CASSQQQTITDTQYF
NA,NA,TRBJ2-3,TRBV9,14,TGTGCCAGCAGCGTTCGAGGAATCACAGATACGCAGTATTTT,CASSVRGITDTQYF
TRBD2,NA,TRBJ2-7,TRBV10-3,14,TGTGCCATCAGTGAGACGGGACTAGCGGGAGGGCCCCACTTC,CAISETGLAGGPHF
NA,once,TRBJ2-3,TRBV4-2,15,TGTGCCAGCAGCGAAAGGAGAGGGCCCGCAGATACGCAGTATTTT,CASSERRGPADTQYF
TRBD1,NA,TRBJ1-2,TRBV25-1,15,TGTGCCAGCAGCTCTCTAGGACAGGGGGCATATGGCTACACCTTC,CASSSLGQGAYGYTF
NA,NA,TRBJ2-7,TRBV7-8,11,TGTGCCAGCAGCAACCCGGGCGAGCAGTACTTC,CASSNPGEQYF
TRBD1,NA,TRBJ1-2,TRBV7-2,12,TGTGCCAGCGGGACAGGGGTCTATGGCTACACCTTC,CASGTGVYGYTF
TRBD2,NA,TRBJ2-5,TRBV19,14,TGTGCCAGTAGTGAACTGGCGGGGGGAGGAGCCCAGTACTTC,CASSELAGGGAQYF
TRBD2,NA,TRBJ2-7,TRBV10-3,14,TGTGCCATCGGGGAGGGCGGGAACTCCTACGAGCAGTACTTC,CAIGEGGNSYEQYF
TRBD2,NA,TRBJ2-7,TRBV15,16,TGTGCCACCAGCAGAGAATGGTCGCTAGCGGGAACCGAGCAGTACTTC,CATSREWSLAGTEQYF
NA,NA,TRBJ2-1,TRBV7-9,19,TGTGCCAGCAGCTTATCCTCTAGGGCCTTGAGCGGAGACTACAATGAGCAGTTCTTC,CASSLSSRALSGDYNEQFF
TRBD2,NA,TRBJ2-7,TRBV7-9,15,TGTGCCAGCAGCTCTACGGGACTAGCGAGGCTCGAGCAGTACTTC,CASSSTGLARLEQYF
NA,NA,TRBJ1-2,TRBV30,13,TGTGCCTGGACTGATGGGGCCCCTATGGGCTACACCTTC,CAWTDGAPMGYTF
NA,NA,TRBJ2-3,TRBV9,15,TGTGCCAGCAGCGCCGGACAGCCTAGCACAGATACGCAGTATTTT,CASSAGQPSTDTQYF
TRBD2,NA,TRBJ2-1,TRBV30,13,TGTGCCTGGGAGCGGGGGGGCAACAATGAGCAGTTCTTC,CAWERGGNNEQFF
NA,few,TRBJ1-1,TRBV6-5,13,TGTGCCAGCACCGTAGACGGAGACACTGAAGCTTTCTTT,CASTVDGDTEAFF
NA,NA,TRBJ1-5,TRBV7-2,16,TGTGCCAGCAGCACTTCAGGGGTTCGTAGCAATCAGCCCCAGCATTTT,CASSTSGVRSNQPQHF
TRBD2,NA,TRBJ2-1,TRBV5-1,15,TGCGCCAGCAGCTCGGCCGCGGGGGGTGGCAATGAGCAGTTCTTC,CASSSAAGGGNEQFF
TRBD1,NA,TRBJ1-4,TRBV7-9,14,TGTGCCAGCAGCCACGGAGACAGGGTAGGGAAACTGTTTTTT,CASSHGDRVGKLFF
NA,NA,TRBJ2-7,TRBV30,12,TGTGCCTGGGGGAGTGGGTCCCGCGAGCAGTACTTC,CAWGSGSREQYF